This record covers a single T cell receptor (beta chain). Its specificity is not known. This sample is part of a study of T cell repertoires in ileal Crohn's disease. Study context: All patients had surgery for stricturing (about 60%) or penetrating (around 40%) disease. About half received postoperative treatment, around twelve with thiopurines and around 18 anti-TNF. Overall study results and limits: All patients with clonality above 26.8% had endoscopic recurrence.

The sorted cells were lamina propria lymphocytes from surgical specimens, first isolated by density gradient. This table comes from immunoSEQ multiplex PCR, and its TCRdb copy is limited to in-frame clones, with some not included. The data show under 6,500 clones, with around 89% seen just once and around 0.86% held by the top ten. The CDR3 contains 14 residues. The V gene's germline CDR1 is MNHEY and CDR2 SMNVEV (reference sequence). J was trimmed by 8 bases and V by 4 bases; bases with no gene match: 6. Sequenced sample: CD4+ T cells from ileum. The TCR was taken from an adult with Crohn's disease. Some clones in this sample may be carry-over from other donors' samples. The rearrangement links TRBV27 to TRBJ1-4, with 8 positions matching TRBD1. The CDR3 DNA is TGTGCCAGCAGTTCCAGGGGGCTTGGGGAAAAACTGTTTTTT. Amino acids: CASSSRGLGEKLFF.